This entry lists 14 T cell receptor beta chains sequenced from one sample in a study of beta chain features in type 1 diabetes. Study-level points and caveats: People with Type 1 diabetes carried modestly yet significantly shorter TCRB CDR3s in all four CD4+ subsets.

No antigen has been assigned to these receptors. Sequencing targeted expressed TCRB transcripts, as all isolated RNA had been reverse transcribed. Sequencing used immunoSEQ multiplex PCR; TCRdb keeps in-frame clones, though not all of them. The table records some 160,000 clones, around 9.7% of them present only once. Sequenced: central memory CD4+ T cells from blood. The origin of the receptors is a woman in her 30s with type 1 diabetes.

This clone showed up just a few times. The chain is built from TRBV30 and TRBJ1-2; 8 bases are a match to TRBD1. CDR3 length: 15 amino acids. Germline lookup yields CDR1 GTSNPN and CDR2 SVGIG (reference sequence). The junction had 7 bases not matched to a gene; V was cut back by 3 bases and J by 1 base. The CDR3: CAWRKKQGVNYGYTF. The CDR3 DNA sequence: TGTGCCTGGAGGAAAAAACAGGGGGTTAACTATGGCTACACCTTC. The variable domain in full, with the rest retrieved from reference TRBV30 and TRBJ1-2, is SQTIHQWPATLVQPVGSPLSLECTVEGTSNPNLYWYRQAAGRGLQLLFYSVGIGQISSEVPQNLSASRPQDRQFILSSKKLLLSDSGFYLCAWRKKQGVNYGYTFGSGTRLTVV.

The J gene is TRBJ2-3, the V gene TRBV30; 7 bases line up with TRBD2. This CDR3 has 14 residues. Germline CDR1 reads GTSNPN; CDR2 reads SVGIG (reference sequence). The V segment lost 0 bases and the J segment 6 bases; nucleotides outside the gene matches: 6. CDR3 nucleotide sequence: TGTGCCTGGAGTGTACAACTAGCGTACGATACGCAGTATTTT. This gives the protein CAWSVQLAYDTQYF. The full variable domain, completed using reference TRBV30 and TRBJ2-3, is SQTIHQWPATLVQPVGSPLSLECTVEGTSNPNLYWYRQAAGRGLQLLFYSVGIGQISSEVPQNLSASRPQDRQFILSSKKLLLSDSGFYLCAWSVQLAYDTQYFGPGTRLTVL.

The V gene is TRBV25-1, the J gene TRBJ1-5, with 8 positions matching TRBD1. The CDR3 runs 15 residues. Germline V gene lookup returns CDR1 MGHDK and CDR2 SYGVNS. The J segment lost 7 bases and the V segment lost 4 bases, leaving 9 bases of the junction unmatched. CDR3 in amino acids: CASSALDREEQPQHF. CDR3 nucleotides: TGTGCCAGCAGTGCACTGGACAGGGAAGAGCAGCCCCAGCATTTT.

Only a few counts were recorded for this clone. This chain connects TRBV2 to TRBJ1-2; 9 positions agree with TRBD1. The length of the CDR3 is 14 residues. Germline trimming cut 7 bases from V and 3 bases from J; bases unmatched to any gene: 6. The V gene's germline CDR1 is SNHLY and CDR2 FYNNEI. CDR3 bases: TGTGCCAGCAATCCACAGGGGGCGGACTATGGCTACACCTTC. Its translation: CASNPQGADYGYTF.

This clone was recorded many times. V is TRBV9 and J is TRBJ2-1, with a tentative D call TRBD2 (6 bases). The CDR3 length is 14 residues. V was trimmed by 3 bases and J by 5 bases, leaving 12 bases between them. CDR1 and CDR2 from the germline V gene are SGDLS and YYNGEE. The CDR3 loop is CASSGPGLHNEQFF. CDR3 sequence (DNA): TGTGCCAGCAGCGGACCGGGACTGCACAATGAGCAGTTCTTC.

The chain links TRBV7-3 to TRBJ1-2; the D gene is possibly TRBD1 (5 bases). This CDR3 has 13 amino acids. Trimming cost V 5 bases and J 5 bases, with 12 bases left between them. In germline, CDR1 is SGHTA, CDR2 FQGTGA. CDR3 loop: CASSKDRFYGYTF. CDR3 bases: TGTGCCAGCAGCAAAGACAGATTTTATGGCTACACCTTC. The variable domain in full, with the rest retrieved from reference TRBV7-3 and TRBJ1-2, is GAGVSQTPSNKVTEKGKYVELRCDPISGHTALYWYRQSLGQGPEFLIYFQGTGAADDSGLPNDRFFAVRPEGSVSTLKIQRTERGDSAVYLCASSKDRFYGYTFGSGTRLTVV.

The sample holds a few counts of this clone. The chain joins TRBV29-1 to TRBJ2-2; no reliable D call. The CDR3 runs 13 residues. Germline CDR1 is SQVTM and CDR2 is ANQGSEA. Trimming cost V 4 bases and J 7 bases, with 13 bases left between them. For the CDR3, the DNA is TGCAGCGTTGTATATGCCCGAGGCGGGGAGCTGTTTTTT. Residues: CSVVYARGGELFF.

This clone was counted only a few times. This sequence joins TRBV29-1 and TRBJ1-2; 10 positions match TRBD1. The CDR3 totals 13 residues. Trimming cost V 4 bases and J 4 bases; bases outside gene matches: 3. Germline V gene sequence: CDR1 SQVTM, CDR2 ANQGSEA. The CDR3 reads CSVGDRGGYGYTF. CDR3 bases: TGCAGCGTTGGGGACAGGGGCGGCTATGGCTACACCTTC.

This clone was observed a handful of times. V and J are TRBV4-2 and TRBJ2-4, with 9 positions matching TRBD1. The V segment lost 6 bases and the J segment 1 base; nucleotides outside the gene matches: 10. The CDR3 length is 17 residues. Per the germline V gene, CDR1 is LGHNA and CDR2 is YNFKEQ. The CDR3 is CASSRPGGQGAKNIQYF. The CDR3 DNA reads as TGTGCCAGCAGTCGACCAGGTGGACAGGGGGCCAAAAACATTCAGTACTTC.

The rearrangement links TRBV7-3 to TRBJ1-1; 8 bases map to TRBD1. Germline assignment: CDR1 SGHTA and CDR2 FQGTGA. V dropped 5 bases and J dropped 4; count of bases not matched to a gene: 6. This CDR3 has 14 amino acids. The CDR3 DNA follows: TGTGCCAGCAGCGCGACAGGGGAGATCACTGAAGCTTTCTTT. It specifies CASSATGEITEAFF.

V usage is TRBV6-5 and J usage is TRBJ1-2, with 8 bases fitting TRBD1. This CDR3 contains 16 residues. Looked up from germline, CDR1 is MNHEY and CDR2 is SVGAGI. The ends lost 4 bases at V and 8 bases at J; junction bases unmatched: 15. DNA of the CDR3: TGTGCCAGCAGTTCCACCGGGCGGACAGGGAGTAGGGGCTACACCTTC. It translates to CASSSTGRTGSRGYTF.

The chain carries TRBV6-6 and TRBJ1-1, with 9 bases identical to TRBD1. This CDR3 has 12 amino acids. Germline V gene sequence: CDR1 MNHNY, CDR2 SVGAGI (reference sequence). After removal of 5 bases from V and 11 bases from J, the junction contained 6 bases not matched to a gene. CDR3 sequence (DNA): TGTGCCAGCAGTATGGACAGGGGTCAGGCTTTCTTT. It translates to CASSMDRGQAFF.

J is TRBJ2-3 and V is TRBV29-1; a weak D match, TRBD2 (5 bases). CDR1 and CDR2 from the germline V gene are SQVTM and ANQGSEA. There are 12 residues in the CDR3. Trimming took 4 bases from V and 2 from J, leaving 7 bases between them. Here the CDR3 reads CSVGGSTDTQYF. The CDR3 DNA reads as TGCAGCGTTGGAGGGTCCACAGATACGCAGTATTTT.

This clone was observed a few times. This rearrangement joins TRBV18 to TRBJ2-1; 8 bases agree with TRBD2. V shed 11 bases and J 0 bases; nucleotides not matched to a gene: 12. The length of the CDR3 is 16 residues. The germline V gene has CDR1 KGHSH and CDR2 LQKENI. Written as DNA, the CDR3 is TGTGCCGGAATTCGAGCGGGAGCCTACTCCTACAATGAGCAGTTCTTC. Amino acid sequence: CAGIRAGAYSYNEQFF.